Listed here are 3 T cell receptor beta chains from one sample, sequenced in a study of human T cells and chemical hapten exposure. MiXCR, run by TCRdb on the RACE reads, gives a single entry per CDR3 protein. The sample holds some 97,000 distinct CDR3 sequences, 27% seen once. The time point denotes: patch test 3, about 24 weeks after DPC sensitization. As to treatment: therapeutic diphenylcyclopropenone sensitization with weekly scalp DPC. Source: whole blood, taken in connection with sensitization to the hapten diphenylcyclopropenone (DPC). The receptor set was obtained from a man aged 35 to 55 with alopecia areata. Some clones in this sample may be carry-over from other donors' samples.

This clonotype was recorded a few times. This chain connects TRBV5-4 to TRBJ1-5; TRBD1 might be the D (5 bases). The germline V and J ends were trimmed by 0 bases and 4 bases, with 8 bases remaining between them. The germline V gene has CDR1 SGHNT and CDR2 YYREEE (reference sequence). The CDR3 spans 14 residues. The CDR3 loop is CASSLGAGNQPQHF. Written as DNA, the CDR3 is TGTGCCAGCAGCTTGGGGGCAGGGAATCAGCCCCAGCATTTT.

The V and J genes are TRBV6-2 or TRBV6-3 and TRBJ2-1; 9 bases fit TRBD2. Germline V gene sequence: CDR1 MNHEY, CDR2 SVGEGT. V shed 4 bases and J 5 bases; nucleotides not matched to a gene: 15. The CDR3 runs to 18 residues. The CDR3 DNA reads TGTGCCAGCAGTTTGGACACAGAGCGGGAGGTTAGGGACAATGAGCAGTTCTTC. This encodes CASSLDTEREVRDNEQFF.

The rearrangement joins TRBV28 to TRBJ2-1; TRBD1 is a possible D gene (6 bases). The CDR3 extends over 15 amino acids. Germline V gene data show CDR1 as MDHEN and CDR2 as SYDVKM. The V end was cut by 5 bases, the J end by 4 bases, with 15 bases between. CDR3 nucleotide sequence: TGTGCCAGCAGTCCCCAAGGACAGCCATACAATGAGCAGTTCTTC. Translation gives CASSPQGQPYNEQFF.